This T cell receptor beta chain was captured in a study of T cell responses to AZD1222 COVID-19 vaccine. Clones were sequenced by immunoSEQ multiplex PCR, and TCRdb holds only the in-frame ones, with some missing. The table has about 120,000 clones, roughly 92% seen once; the top ten hold 1.6%. CDR3 length equals 14 residues. Trimming left V 1 base short and J 0 bases short, with 7 bases between. The germline V gene has CDR1 LGHDT and CDR2 YNNKEL (reference sequence). This TCR was sampled from an adult who received the AZD1222 COVID-19 vaccine. Sequences were derived from peripheral blood, sampled 28 days after the second AZD1222 dose. The chain links TRBV3-1 (or the pseudogene TRBV3-2) to TRBJ2-7; D ambiguous. CDR3 sequence reads: CASSQGRPSYEQYF. In DNA form, the CDR3 reads TGTGCCAGCAGCCAAGGACGACCCTCCTACGAGCAGTACTTC.